This T cell receptor (beta chain) was identified in a study of blood T cell repertoires in COVID-19. At the level of the study: The United States, Italy and Spain supplied acute and convalescent COVID-19 samples. T cells, B-cell-depleted T cells, or PBMCs supplied cDNA or gDNA.

J lost 8 bases, V lost 0 bases, and 5 bases had no gene match. Per the germline V gene, CDR1 is LNHNV and CDR2 is YYDKDF (reference sequence). CDR3 length: 15 residues. In the original analysis: From reference gene primer amplification, estimates of nucleated cell counts were derived. The method was immunoSEQ multiplex PCR; TCRdb's version includes in-frame clones alone and lacks a portion of them. That table gives V, J and clone size, and the DNA gave D and trimming. The sample consists of over 85,000 clones, about 90% of them appearing once. V is TRBV15 and J is TRBJ1-4; TRBD1 aligns across 8 bases. The sample was peripheral blood. This clonotype was obtained from a young man with acute or convalescent COVID-19. The CDR3 nucleotides are TGTGCCACCAGCAGAGAGAGACAGGGGCAGGAAAAACTGTTTTTT. Amino acid sequence: CATSRERQGQEKLFF.